The entry below describes one T cell receptor beta chain. The antigen is not known. Sequenced by immunoSEQ multiplex PCR; TCRdb stores in-frame clones only, minus some. In the table there are around 300,000 clones, 70% to 90% of which are singletons. This entry belongs to a study of cytomegalovirus exposure and HLA in healthy donors. Study observations and caveats: In vitro assays verified that three CMV-associated chains recognized CMV antigens specifically.

This CDR3 spans 17 amino acids. The germline V and J ends were trimmed by 0 bases and 4 bases, with 16 bases remaining between them. Germline V gene sequence: CDR1 LGHNA, CDR2 YSLEER. The sequenced sample was PBMCs. The chain employs TRBV4-3 and TRBJ1-3, with a possible D match to TRBD1 (6 bases). The receptor was derived from a woman younger than 35 in good health and CMV-seronegative. The CDR3 here is CASSQDLPDSSGNTIYF. The DNA of the CDR3 is TGCGCCAGCAGCCAAGATCTGCCGGACAGCTCCGGAAACACCATATATTTT.